Listed here are 18 T cell receptor beta chains from one sample, sequenced in a study of T cells in Graves' hyperthyroidism and ophthalmopathy. From RNA transcripts, TCR beta CDR3 regions were amplified. Using the HTBI primer set, a first-round RT-PCR was run on the TCR CDR3. TCRdb ran MiXCR on the multiplex PCR reads and lists one entry per CDR3 protein. The data show a few hundred thousand distinct CDR3 sequences, around 14% seen once. Source material: blood. These receptors all stem from a woman in her twenties or thirties with Graves' hyperthyroidism that later progressed to Graves' ophthalmopathy.

This sequence joins TRBV6-1 and TRBJ1-2; D perhaps matches TRBD1 (5 bases). Trimming took off 8 bases at V and 3 bases at J, with 25 bases between the two ends. CDR3 size: 17 residues. Germline assignment: CDR1 MNHNS and CDR2 SASEGT. The CDR3 reads CASGPGTVEIRYYGYTF. As DNA, the CDR3 is TGTGCCAGCGGCCCCGGGACCGTCGAAATCCGCTACTATGGCTACACCTTC.

Of note for this clonotype: A much larger clonotype is one base distant, so this may be a read error. The chain carries TRBV6-1 and TRBJ2-7, with 14 bases fitting TRBD2. In germline, CDR1 is MNHNS, CDR2 SASEGT. J was trimmed by 4 bases and V by 4 bases; bases with no gene match: 3. The CDR3 loop spans 15 amino acids. The CDR3 sequence: CASSGTSGRLYEQYF. CDR3 nucleotides: TGTGCCAGCAGTGGGACTAGCGGGAGGCTTTACGAGCAGTACTTC.

This clonotype was found many times. This sequence joins TRBV6-2 or TRBV6-3 and TRBJ1-5; 8 bases are a match to TRBD1. The CDR3 loop spans 13 amino acids. With V trimmed by 8 bases and J by 6 bases, 6 bases remained unmatched. The germline V gene has CDR1 MNHEY and CDR2 SVGEGT. CDR3 region: CASAGGAGQPQHF. Written as DNA, the CDR3 is TGTGCCAGCGCAGGGGGCGCGGGTCAGCCCCAGCATTTT.

CDR3 nucleotides: TGTGCCAGCAAGCCGGGCCTTACTAACGAGCAGTACTTC. Protein: CASKPGLTNEQYF. The J gene is TRBJ2-7, the V gene TRBV7-6; D gene unclear. The CDR3 has 13 residues. Germline V gives CDR1 SGHVS, CDR2 FNYEAQ. The ends were cut back, 7 bases at V and 5 bases at J, with 15 bases in the middle. The whole variable domain, filled in from reference TRBV7-6 and TRBJ2-7, reads GAGVSQSPRYKVTKRGQDVALRCDPISGHVSLYWYRQALGQGPEFLTYFNYEAQQDKSGLPNDRFSAERPEGSISTLTIQRTEQRDSAMYRCASKPGLTNEQYFGPGTRLTVT.

This chain uses TRBV30 with TRBJ1-6; 9 bases are a match to TRBD1. J lost 9 bases, V lost 2 bases, and 5 bases had no gene match. This CDR3 region has 14 residues. The germline V gene encodes CDR1 GTSNPN and CDR2 SVGIG (reference sequence). The CDR3 here is CAWSLVTGGSPLHF. The CDR3 DNA reads TGTGCCTGGAGTTTGGTGACAGGGGGTTCACCCCTCCACTTT. The variable domain in full, with the rest retrieved from reference TRBV30 and TRBJ1-6, is SQTIHQWPATLVQPVGSPLSLECTVEGTSNPNLYWYRQAAGRGLQLLFYSVGIGQISSEVPQNLSASRPQDRQFILSSKKLLLSDSGFYLCAWSLVTGGSPLHFGNGTRLTVT.

This clonotype was seen at least ten times. The V call is TRBV12-3 or TRBV12-4, the J call TRBJ1-2; D unresolved. Trimming cost V 7 bases and J 4 bases, with 19 bases left between them. The CDR3 contains 15 residues. In DNA form, the CDR3 reads TGTGCCAGCACCCATGAGTCGGTGAGCGCCTATGGCTACACCTTC. The encoded protein is CASTHESVSAYGYTF.

This clonotype was detected many times. The chain has TRBV4-2 and TRBJ2-1; 9 nucleotides agree with TRBD2. Unmatched junction bases numbered 8, after V lost 1 base and J lost 7 bases. There are 16 residues in the CDR3. The germline gives CDR1 LGHNA, CDR2 YNFKEQ. In DNA, the CDR3 is TGTGCCAGCAGCCAAGCCGGGACTAGCAATCCTAATGAGCAGTTCTTC. It specifies CASSQAGTSNPNEQFF.

This clonotype was detected only a few times. CDR3 sequence: CAWSGLGGTEIGTQYF. The DNA for the CDR3 is TGTGCCTGGAGTGGCCTGGGAGGGACAGAGATTGGGACCCAGTACTTC. V usage is TRBV30 and J usage is TRBJ2-5, with D perhaps TRBD1 or TRBD2 (7 bases each). This CDR3 is 16 amino acids long. V was cut by 1 base and J by 7 bases, with 22 bases left in between. Germline assignment: CDR1 GTSNPN and CDR2 SVGIG (reference sequence).

The chain has TRBV6-2 or TRBV6-3 and TRBJ1-1; 8 bases fit TRBD1. CDR1 MNHEY and CDR2 SVGEGT come from the germline V gene. The length of the CDR3 is 15 residues. V lost 10 bases, J lost 3 bases, and 13 bases stayed unmatched. The CDR3 sequence is CANKIATDRDTEAFF. The DNA for the CDR3 is TGTGCCAACAAGATCGCTACGGACAGGGACACTGAAGCTTTCTTT.

There are many counts of this clonotype. The chain uses TRBV5-1 and TRBJ1-4, with a weak D call TRBD1 (6 bases). Germline CDR1 and CDR2: SGHRS and YFSETQ. This CDR3 has 15 amino acids. V shed 2 bases and J shed 4 bases, with 12 bases lying between them. The CDR3 bases are TGCGCCAGCAGCTTAATAGGGGGATTTAATGAAAAACTGTTTTTT. Encoded protein: CASSLIGGFNEKLFF.

At least ten counts were recorded for this clonotype. The CDR3 protein is CASSIWGDYTDTQYF. The CDR3 bases are TGTGCCAGCAGCATTTGGGGGGACTACACAGATACGCAGTATTTT. The gene calls are TRBV2 and TRBJ2-3; TRBD2 aligns across 7 bases. J gave up 2 bases and V 6 bases, and 8 bases lay outside the gene matches. The CDR3 extends over 15 amino acids. Per germline, CDR1 SNHLY and CDR2 FYNNEI.

This clonotype was observed many times. V usage is TRBV5-1 and J usage is TRBJ2-7, with D possibly TRBD2 on 6 matching bases. Germline V gives CDR1 SGHRS, CDR2 YFSETQ. The CDR3 has 15 residues. Trimming left V 3 bases short and J 0 bases short, with 13 bases between. The CDR3 DNA follows: TGCGCCAGCAGCTACTCGGGAGTAAGCTCCTACGAGCAGTACTTC. Translating gives CASSYSGVSSYEQYF.

This clonotype was picked up many times. The CDR3 loop is CSVDYQGRLSSTDTQYF. As DNA, the CDR3 is TGCAGCGTTGATTATCAGGGGCGCCTCTCTAGCACAGATACGCAGTATTTT. V and J are TRBV29-1 and TRBJ2-3, with D maybe TRBD1 (6 bases). CDR1 and CDR2 (germline): SQVTM, ANQGSEA. This CDR3 has 17 amino acids. Trimming cost V 3 bases and J 0 bases, with 19 bases left between them.

The chain has TRBV4-1 and TRBJ2-1; D remains unclear. V was trimmed by 1 base and J by 5 bases, leaving 12 bases between them. Per germline, CDR1 MGHRA and CDR2 YSYEKL. The CDR3 spans 15 residues. CDR3 sequence: CASSQAGQADNEQFF. The CDR3 bases are TGCGCCAGCAGCCAAGCGGGCCAGGCTGACAATGAGCAGTTCTTC.

The chain links TRBV28 to TRBJ2-1; 11 nucleotides align to TRBD2. V shed 6 bases, J shed 4 bases, and the junction held 8 bases outside the gene matches. The CDR3 is 16 amino acids. Germline loops: CDR1 MDHEN, CDR2 SYDVKM. The CDR3 sequence is CASRTISGREYNEQFF. The CDR3 DNA sequence: TGTGCCAGCAGAACCATTAGCGGGAGGGAGTACAATGAGCAGTTCTTC.

This clonotype has a handful of counts. The rearrangement links TRBV20-1 to TRBJ2-1; no clear D. The CDR3 extends over 13 amino acids. V lost 1 base and J 2 bases, leaving 6 bases between the germline ends. Germline values: CDR1 DFQATT, CDR2 SNEGSKA (reference sequence). The CDR3: CSARGDTYNEQFF. In DNA form, the CDR3 reads TGCAGTGCTAGAGGCGACACCTACAATGAGCAGTTCTTC.

This clonotype came up many times. The chain is built from TRBV20-1 and TRBJ2-1, with D hard to call. Between the trimmed V and J ends, which lost 4 bases and 10 bases, there was a span of 11 bases. The germline V gene encodes CDR1 DFQATT and CDR2 SNEGSKA (reference sequence). CDR3 size: 11 residues. As DNA, the CDR3 is TGCAGTGCTACGATGAACCCCGAGCAGTTCTTC. Translation gives CSATMNPEQFF.

This clonotype came up many times. This sequence joins TRBV6-1 and TRBJ2-5; D remains ambiguous. Per germline, CDR1 MNHNS and CDR2 SASEGT. The CDR3 covers 15 residues. V lost 6 bases, J lost 3 bases, and 17 bases lay in between. The CDR3 DNA reads as TGTGCCAGCAGCCACCCAGAACACCTTAAAGAGACCCAGTACTTC. Protein: CASSHPEHLKETQYF.